This T cell receptor (beta chain) originates from a study of T cell repertoires in cytomegalovirus infection. About the study: Both CMV infection and a matching HLA type were indicated by public TCR beta signatures.

TCRdb re-called the reads through MiXCR, storing one row per CDR3 protein. The sample lists a few hundred thousand distinct CDR3 sequences, approximately 9.5% occurring once. About this clonotype itself: Its target is not known.

Points from the study as a whole: What dominated the ex vivo response were HLA-C-restricted CMV-specific TCR beta clonotypes. Summed frequency of shared TCR beta families picked out CMV carriers who also had the relevant HLA.

Germline assignment: CDR1 SGHDN and CDR2 FVKESK. V lost 1 base and J lost 9; bases outside the gene matches: 11. The CDR3 runs 16 residues. The V gene is TRBV14, the J gene TRBJ2-3; 9 nucleotides align to TRBD1. This receptor was obtained from a human donor in good health (CMV status not recorded). Some clones in this sample may be carry-over from other donors' samples. The sequenced sample was PBMCs. This CDR3 is CASSQGWTGVMETQYF. CDR3 DNA sequence: TGTGCCAGCAGCCAAGGGTGGACAGGGGTCATGGAGACGCAGTATTTT. The whole variable domain, filled in from reference TRBV14 and TRBJ2-3, reads EAGVTQFPSHSVIEKGQTVTLRCDPISGHDNLYWYRRVMGKEIKFLLHFVKESKQDESGMPNNRFLAERTGGTYSTLKVQPAELEDSGVYFCASSQGWTGVMETQYFGPGTRLTVL.